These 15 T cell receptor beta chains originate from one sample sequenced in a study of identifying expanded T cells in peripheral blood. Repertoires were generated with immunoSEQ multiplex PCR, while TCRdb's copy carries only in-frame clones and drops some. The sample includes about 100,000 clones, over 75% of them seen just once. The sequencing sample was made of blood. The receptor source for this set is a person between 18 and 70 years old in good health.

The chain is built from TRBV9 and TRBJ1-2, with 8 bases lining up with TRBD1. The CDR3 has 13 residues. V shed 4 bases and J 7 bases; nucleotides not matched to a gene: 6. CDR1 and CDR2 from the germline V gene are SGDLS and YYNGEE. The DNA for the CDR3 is TGTGCCAGCAGCAACGGACAGGGCCCTGGCTACACCTTC. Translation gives CASSNGQGPGYTF.

This CDR3 is CASSIGARRNTEAFF. The CDR3 coding sequence is TGTGCCAGTAGTATAGGAGCTCGGAGGAACACTGAAGCTTTCTTT. V usage is TRBV19 and J usage is TRBJ1-1; D gene uncertain. Trimming left V 1 base short and J 1 base short, with 10 bases between. CDR1 and CDR2 (germline): LNHDA, SQIVND (reference sequence). The CDR3 length is 15 residues.

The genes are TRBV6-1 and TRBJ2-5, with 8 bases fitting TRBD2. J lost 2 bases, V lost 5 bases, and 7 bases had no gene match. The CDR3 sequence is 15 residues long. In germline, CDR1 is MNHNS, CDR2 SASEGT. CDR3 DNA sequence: TGTGCCAGCAGTTCCGCGGGGGGTAATCAAGAGACCCAGTACTTC. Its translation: CASSSAGGNQETQYF.

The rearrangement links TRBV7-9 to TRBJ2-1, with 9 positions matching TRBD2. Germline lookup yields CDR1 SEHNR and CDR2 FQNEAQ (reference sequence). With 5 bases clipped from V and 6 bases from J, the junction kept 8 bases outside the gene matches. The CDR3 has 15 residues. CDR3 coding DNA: TGTGCCAGCAGCCCCGGGGTAGCGGGAGCCAATGAGCAGTTCTTC. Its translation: CASSPGVAGANEQFF.

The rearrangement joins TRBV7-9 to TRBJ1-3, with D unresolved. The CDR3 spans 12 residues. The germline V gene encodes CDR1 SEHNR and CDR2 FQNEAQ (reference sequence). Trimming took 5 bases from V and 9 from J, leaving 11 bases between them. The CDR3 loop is CASSPLGVTIYF. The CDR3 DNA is TGTGCCAGCAGCCCCCTCGGCGTCACCATATATTTT.

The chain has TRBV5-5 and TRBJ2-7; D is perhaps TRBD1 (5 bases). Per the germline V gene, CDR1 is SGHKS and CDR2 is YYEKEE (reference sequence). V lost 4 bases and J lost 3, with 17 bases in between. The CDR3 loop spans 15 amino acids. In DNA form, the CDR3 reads TGTGCCAGCAGCACCGGGTGGGCAGGGATCTACGAGCAGTACTTC. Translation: CASSTGWAGIYEQYF.

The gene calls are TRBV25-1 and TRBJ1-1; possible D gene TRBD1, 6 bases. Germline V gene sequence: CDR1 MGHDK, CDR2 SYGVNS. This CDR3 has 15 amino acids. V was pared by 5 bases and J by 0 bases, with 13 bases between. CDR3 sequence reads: CASSSRTELNTEAFF. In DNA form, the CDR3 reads TGTGCCAGCAGTTCACGGACAGAGTTGAACACTGAAGCTTTCTTT.

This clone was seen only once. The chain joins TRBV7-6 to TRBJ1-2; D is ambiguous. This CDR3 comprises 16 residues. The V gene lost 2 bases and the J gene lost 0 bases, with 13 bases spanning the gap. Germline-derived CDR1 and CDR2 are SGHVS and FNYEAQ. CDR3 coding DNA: TGTGCCAGCAGCTTAAATCCGGCCGGGGCTAACTATGGCTACACCTTC. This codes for CASSLNPAGANYGYTF.

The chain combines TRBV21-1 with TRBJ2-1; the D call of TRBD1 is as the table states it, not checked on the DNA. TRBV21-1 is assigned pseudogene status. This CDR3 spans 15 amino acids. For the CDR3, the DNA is TGTGCCAGCAGCAAAAGGGTAGGGGGAAACAATGAGCAGTTCTTC. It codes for CASSKRVGGNNEQFF.

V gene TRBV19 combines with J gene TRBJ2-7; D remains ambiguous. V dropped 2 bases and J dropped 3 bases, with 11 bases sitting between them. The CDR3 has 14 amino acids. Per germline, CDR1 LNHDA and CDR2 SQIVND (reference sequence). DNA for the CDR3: TGTGCCAGTAGTATATTTTACGGAGACTACGAGCAGTACTTC. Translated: CASSIFYGDYEQYF.

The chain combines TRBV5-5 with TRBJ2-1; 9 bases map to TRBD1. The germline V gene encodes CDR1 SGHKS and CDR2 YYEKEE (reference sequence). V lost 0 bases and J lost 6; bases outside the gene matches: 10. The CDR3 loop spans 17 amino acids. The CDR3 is CASSLGPGQGPTNEQFF. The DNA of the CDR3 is TGTGCCAGCAGCTTGGGTCCGGGACAGGGTCCCACCAATGAGCAGTTCTTC.

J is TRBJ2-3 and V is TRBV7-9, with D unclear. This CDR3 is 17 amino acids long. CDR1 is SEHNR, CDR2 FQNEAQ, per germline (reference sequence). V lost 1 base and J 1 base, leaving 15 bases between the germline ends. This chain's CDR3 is CASSLGSALPGTDTQYF. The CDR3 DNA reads TGTGCCAGCAGCTTAGGTTCGGCACTACCTGGCACAGATACGCAGTATTTT.

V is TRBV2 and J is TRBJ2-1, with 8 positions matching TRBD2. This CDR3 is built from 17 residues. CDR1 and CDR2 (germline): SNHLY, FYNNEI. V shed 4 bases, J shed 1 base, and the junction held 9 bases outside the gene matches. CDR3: CASSGMVAGWSYNEQFF. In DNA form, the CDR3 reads TGTGCCAGCAGTGGGATGGTAGCGGGGTGGTCCTACAATGAGCAGTTCTTC.

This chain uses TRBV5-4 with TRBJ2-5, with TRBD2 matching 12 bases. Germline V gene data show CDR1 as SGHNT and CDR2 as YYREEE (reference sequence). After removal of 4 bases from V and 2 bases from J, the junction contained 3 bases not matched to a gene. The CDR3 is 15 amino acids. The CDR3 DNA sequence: TGTGCCAGCAGCGCAACTAGCGGGGGGCAAGAGACCCAGTACTTC. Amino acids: CASSATSGGQETQYF.

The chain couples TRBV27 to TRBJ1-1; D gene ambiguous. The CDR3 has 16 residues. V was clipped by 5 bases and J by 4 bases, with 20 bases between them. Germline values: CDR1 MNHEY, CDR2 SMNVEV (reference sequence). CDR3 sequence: CASSPRVILGGTEAFF. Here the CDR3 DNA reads TGTGCCAGCAGTCCCCGGGTCATCCTGGGAGGCACTGAAGCTTTCTTT.